This entry features one T cell receptor (beta chain) sequence. TCRdb's table, derived via immunoSEQ multiplex PCR, lists solely in-frame clones and lacks some. The sample consists of approximately 660,000 clones, approximately 88% of them appearing once. Germline V CDR1 and CDR2: SGDLS, YYNGEE. J lost 4 bases, V lost 4 bases, and 5 bases had no gene match. This CDR3 contains 16 residues. The data derive from a study of shared T cell receptors in the human thymus. These data are also associated with another study on human thymus T cells. That work adds: The donor group consisted of healthy Finnish infants who were having corrective surgery for congenital heart defects. Thymus pieces cut out during corrective heart surgery were the tissue that was used. Usage of V and J genes appeared biased in thymic and blood repertoires. Related research found strongly overlapping thymic repertoires in unrelated individuals.

Sequences were obtained from thymocytes. This TCR was sampled from a boy in the first two years of life with a congenital heart defect. The rearrangement uses TRBV9 and TRBJ2-1; TRBD2 agrees at 13 bases. The chain's CDR3 is CASSLRTSGSYNEQFF. CDR3 coding DNA: TGTGCCAGCAGCCTTCGGACTAGCGGGAGTTACAATGAGCAGTTCTTC.